Below, 5 T cell receptor beta chains from the same sample are listed, as sequenced in a study of Graves' ophthalmopathy and Graves' hyperthyroidism. From RNA, the CDR3 regions of TCR beta chains were amplified and sequenced. Amplification began with first-round RT-PCR using HTBI primers, then second-round multiplex PCR was performed. TCRdb independently ran MiXCR on the multiplex PCR reads; one entry per CDR3 protein. In the table there are over a million distinct CDR3 sequences, 35% to 40% of which are singletons. Sequencing input: peripheral blood or thyroid tissue (not recorded which). The receptors come from an adult man with Graves' hyperthyroidism.

This clonotype showed up just a few times. The gene calls are TRBV20-1 and TRBJ2-7, with D maybe TRBD2 (6 bases). Germline values: CDR1 DFQATT, CDR2 SNEGSKA (reference sequence). V lost 0 bases, J lost 2 bases, and 11 bases lay in between. The CDR3 contains 14 residues. The CDR3 nucleotides are TGCAGTGCTAGAGATCTAGCGATCCCCTACGAGCAGTACTTC. It translates to CSARDLAIPYEQYF.

The sample holds many counts of this clonotype. The CDR3 reads CASSQETGGNSPLHF. CDR3 DNA sequence: TGTGCCAGCAGCCAAGAGACAGGGGGCAATTCACCCCTCCACTTT. The chain recombines TRBV14 with TRBJ1-6, with 10 bases fitting TRBD1. The CDR3 contains 15 residues. Looked up from germline, CDR1 is SGHDN and CDR2 is FVKESK. The V gene end was trimmed by 0 bases and the J gene end by 7 bases; junction bases not matched to a gene: 0. Looking up the rest from reference TRBV14 and TRBJ1-6 gives the full variable domain: EAGVTQFPSHSVIEKGQTVTLRCDPISGHDNLYWYRRVMGKEIKFLLHFVKESKQDESGMPNNRFLAERTGGTYSTLKVQPAELEDSGVYFCASSQETGGNSPLHFGNGTRLTVT.

Concerning this clonotype itself: In this CDR3 the conserved last residue, phenylalanine or tryptophan, is missing, so a read error is likely. The chain uses TRBV29-1 and TRBJ2-7, with 10 nucleotides matching TRBD2. J lost 6 bases, V lost 3 bases, and 8 bases had no gene match. This CDR3 has 14 residues. Germline V lookup: CDR1 SQVTM, CDR2 ANQGSEA. The CDR3 loop is CSVDAGTSVSEQYS. The CDR3, as DNA: TGCAGCGTTGACGCCGGGACTAGCGTTTCCGAGCAGTACTCC.

This clonotype showed up many times. This chain links TRBV7-2 with TRBJ2-5, with D uncertain. The V end was cut by 1 base, the J end by 3 bases, with 9 bases between. The CDR3 covers 14 residues. Germline CDR1 is SGHTA and CDR2 is FQGNSA. The CDR3 protein is CASSLDPNKETQYF. For the CDR3, the DNA is TGTGCCAGCAGCTTAGATCCTAATAAAGAGACCCAGTACTTC.

This chain joins TRBV28 and TRBJ1-5; TRBD1 agrees at 10 bases. Germline V lookup: CDR1 MDHEN, CDR2 SYDVKM. This CDR3 contains 14 residues. The V and J ends lost 9 bases and 6 bases, in that order; junction bases with no gene match: 8. CDR3 loop: CASSTGGAGQPQHF. The CDR3 nucleotides are TGTGCCAGTTCGACAGGGGGCGCAGGTCAGCCCCAGCATTTT.